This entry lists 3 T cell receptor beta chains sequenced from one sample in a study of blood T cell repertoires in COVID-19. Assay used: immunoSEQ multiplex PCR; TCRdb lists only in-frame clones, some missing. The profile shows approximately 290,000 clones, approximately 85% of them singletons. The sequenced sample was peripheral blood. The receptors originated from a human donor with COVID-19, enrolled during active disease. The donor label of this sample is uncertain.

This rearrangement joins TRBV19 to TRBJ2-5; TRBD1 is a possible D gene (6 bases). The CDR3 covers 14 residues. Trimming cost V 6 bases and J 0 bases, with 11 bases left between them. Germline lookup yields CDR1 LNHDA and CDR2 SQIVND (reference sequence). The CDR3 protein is CASRQGSYQETQYF. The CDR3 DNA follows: TGTGCCAGTAGACAGGGCTCGTACCAAGAGACCCAGTACTTC. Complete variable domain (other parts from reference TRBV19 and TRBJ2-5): DGGITQSPKYLFRKEGQNVTLSCEQNLNHDAMYWYRQDPGQGLRLIYYSQIVNDFQKGDIAEGYSVSREKKESFPLTVTSAQKNPTAFYLCASRQGSYQETQYFGPGTRLLVL.

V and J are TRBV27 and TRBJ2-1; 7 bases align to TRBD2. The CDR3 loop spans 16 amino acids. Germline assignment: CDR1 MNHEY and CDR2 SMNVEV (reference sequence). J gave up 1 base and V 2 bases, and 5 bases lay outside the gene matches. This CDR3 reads CASSLDGRGSYNEQFF. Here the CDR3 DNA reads TGTGCCAGCAGTTTAGATGGGAGGGGTTCCTACAATGAGCAGTTCTTC.

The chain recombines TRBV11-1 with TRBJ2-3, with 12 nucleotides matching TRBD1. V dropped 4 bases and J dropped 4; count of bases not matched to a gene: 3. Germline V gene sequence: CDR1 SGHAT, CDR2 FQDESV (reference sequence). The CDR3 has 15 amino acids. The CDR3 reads CASSWGTGGADTQYF. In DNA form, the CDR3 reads TGTGCCAGCAGCTGGGGGACAGGGGGCGCAGATACGCAGTATTTT.